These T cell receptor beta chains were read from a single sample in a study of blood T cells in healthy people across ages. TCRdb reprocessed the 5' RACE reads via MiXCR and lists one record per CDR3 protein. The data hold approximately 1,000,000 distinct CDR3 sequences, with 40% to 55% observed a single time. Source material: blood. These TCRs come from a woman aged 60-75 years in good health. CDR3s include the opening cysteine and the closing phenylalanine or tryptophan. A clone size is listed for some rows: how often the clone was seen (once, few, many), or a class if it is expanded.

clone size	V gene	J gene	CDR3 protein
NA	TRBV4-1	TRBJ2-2	CASSRLVANTGELFF
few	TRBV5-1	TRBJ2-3	CASSLTSGTSSTDTQYF
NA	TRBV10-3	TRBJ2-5	CAVRGLKGQGEGTQYF
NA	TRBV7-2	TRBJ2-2	CASSLVAGGPHTGELFF
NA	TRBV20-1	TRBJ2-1	CSARDVSGRARSYNEQFF
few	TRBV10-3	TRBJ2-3	CAISGQDSSTDTQYF
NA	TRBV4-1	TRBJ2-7	CASSQDNFAEQYF
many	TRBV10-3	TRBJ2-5	CAISAGQKLGPTNLQETQYF
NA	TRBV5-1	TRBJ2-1	CASSPFGENPLDEQFF
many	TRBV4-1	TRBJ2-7	CASSQEALTSVSYEQYF